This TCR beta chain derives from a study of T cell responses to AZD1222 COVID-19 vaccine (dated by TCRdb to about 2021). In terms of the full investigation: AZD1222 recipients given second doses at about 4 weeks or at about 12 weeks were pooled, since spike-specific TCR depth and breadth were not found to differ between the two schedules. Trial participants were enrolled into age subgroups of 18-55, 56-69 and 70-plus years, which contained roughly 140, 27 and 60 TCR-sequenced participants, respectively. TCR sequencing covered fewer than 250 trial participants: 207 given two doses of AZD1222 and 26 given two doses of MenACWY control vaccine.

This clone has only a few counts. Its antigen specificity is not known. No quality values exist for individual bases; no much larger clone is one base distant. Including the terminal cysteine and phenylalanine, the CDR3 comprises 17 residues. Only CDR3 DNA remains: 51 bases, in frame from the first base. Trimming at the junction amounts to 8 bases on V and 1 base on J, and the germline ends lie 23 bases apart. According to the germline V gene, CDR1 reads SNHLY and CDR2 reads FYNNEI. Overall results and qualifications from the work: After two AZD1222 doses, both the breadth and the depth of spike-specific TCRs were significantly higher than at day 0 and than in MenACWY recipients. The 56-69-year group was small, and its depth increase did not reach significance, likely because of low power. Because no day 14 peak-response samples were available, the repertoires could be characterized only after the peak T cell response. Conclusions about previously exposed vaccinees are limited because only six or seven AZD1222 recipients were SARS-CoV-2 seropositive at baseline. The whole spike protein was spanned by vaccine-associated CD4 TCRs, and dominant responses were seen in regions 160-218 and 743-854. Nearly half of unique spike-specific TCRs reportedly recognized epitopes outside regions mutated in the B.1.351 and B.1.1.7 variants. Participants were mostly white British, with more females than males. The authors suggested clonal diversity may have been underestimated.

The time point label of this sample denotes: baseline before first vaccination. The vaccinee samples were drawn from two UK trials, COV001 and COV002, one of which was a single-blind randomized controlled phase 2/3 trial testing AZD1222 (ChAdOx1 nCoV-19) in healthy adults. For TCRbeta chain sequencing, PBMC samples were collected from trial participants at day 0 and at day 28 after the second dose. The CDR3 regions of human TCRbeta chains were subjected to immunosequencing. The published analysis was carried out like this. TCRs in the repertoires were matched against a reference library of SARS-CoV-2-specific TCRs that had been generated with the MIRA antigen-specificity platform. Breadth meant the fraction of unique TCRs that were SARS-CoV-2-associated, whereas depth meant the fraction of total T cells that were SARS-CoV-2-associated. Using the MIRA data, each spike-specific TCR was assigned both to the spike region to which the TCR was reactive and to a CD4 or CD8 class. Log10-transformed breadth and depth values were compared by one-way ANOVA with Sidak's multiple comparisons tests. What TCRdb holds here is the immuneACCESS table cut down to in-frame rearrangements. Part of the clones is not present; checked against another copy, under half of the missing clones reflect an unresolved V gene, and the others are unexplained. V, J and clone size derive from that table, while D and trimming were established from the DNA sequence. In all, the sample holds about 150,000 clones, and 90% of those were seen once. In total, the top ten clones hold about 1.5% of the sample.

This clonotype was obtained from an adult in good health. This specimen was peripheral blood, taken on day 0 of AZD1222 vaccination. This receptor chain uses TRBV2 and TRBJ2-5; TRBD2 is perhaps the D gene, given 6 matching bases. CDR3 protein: CASSKEGRGLGQETQYF. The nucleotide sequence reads TGTGCCAGCTCAAAAGAAGGGCGGGGTCTGGGCCAAGAGACCCAGTACTTC. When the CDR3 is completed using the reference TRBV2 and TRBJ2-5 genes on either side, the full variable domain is EPEVTQTPSHQVTQMGQEVILRCVPISNHLYFYWYRQILGQKVEFLVSFYNNEISEKSEIFDDQFSVERPDGSNFTLKIRSTKLEDSAMYFCASSKEGRGLGQETQYFGPGTRLLVL.